This TCR beta chain came from a study of CD8 T cells in ankylosing spondylitis. Study-level results: According to the report, clones linked to the disease were significantly enriched in matched synovial fluid samples taken from ankylosing spondylitis patients. Before this, some motif variants had been reported in reactive arthritis synovial fluid and blood. Researchers report that disease-linked clones proved CD8+ and relatively rare in peripheral blood.

For TCR beta, libraries came from quantitative 5'-RACE with molecular barcodes. MiXCR, applied by TCRdb to the 5' RACE reads, yields one record per CDR3 protein. The sample carries a few hundred thousand distinct CDR3 sequences, around 10% recorded once. A word on this clonotype: Its antigen remains unidentified.

Germline V lookup: CDR1 SGHRS, CDR2 YFSETQ. CDR3 size: 15 residues. Trimming shortened V by 4 bases and J by 8 bases, and 19 bases separated the two germline ends. The sequence came from a female donor with ankylosing spondylitis or in good health (not recorded which). J is TRBJ2-1 and V is TRBV5-1; D is uncertain. The sequencing sample was made of blood, either unsorted or a sorted T cell fraction (not recorded which). CDR3 amino acids: CASSLVQTYFDEQFF. In DNA, the CDR3 is TGCGCCAGCAGCCTAGTCCAGACCTATTTCGATGAGCAGTTCTTC.